This TCR beta chain was identified during a study of blood T cells in healthy people across ages. Study-level background: In model experiments, template switching was able to capture about one barcoded beta molecule for every two T cells that were present. Points from the study as a whole: Getting older went along with TCR beta diversity per million T cells dropping roughly linearly.

Points on this clonotype: Its antigen is as yet unknown.

V dropped 3 bases and J dropped 4 bases, with 10 bases sitting between them. This CDR3 contains 13 residues. The V gene's germline CDR1 is KGHSH and CDR2 LQKENI. Alongside a J-beta primer mix, a sample-barcoded 5' primer served in a second PCR lasting roughly 7 to 11 cycles. TCRdb analysed the 5' RACE reads with MiXCR anew, one entry per CDR3 protein. The top ten hold around 10% of the sample, which has roughly 500,000 distinct CDR3 sequences, more than 20% seen once. These data were also filed under a second study, of T cells of mothers and their children. That investigation notes: The people who donated were a few healthy Caucasian mothers and their six children. The overlap seen between related mothers and children slightly exceeded that of unrelated pairs, though not significantly.

The sequenced material came from blood. This receptor was identified in a boy under 18 in good health. This sequence joins TRBV18 and TRBJ2-7; D might be TRBD1 (5 bases). CDR3 in DNA: TGTGCCAGCTCACCCCCGACAGCGTACGAGCAGTACTTC. It codes for CASSPPTAYEQYF.